Below are 18 T cell receptor beta chains sequenced from a single sample in a study of T cell changes during pregnancy in multiple sclerosis. Clones were sequenced by immunoSEQ multiplex PCR, and TCRdb holds only the in-frame ones, with some missing. The profile shows some 17,000 clones, about four fifths of them singletons. The specimen comprised CD8+ T cells from peripheral blood mononuclear cells, sampled in the third trimester of pregnancy. These receptor sequences come from a female donor in good health, enrolled as a control in a pregnancy study.

The chain has TRBV6-5 and TRBJ2-1; the D is unclear. Germline V lookup: CDR1 MNHEY, CDR2 SVGAGI. V was cut by 0 bases and J by 8 bases, with 8 bases left in between. The length of the CDR3 is 13 residues. CDR3 DNA: TGTGCCAGCAGTTACTCATCCGCGTATGAGCAGTTCTTC. As protein: CASSYSSAYEQFF.

The V call is TRBV27, the J call TRBJ2-7, with a possible D match to TRBD2 (7 bases). This CDR3 spans 13 amino acids. Germline V gene sequence: CDR1 MNHEY, CDR2 SMNVEV (reference sequence). V dropped 6 bases and J dropped 6 bases, with 15 bases sitting between them. CDR3 coding DNA: TGTGCCAGCAGCACCCTTGGGGGGGCCGAGCAGTACTTC. This codes for CASSTLGGAEQYF.

The chain has TRBV2 and TRBJ2-2; a weak D match, TRBD1 (5 bases). V lost 4 bases, J lost 7 bases, and 16 bases lay in between. The CDR3 totals 15 residues. From germline, CDR1 is SNHLY and CDR2 FYNNEI. The CDR3 here is CASSGATGSGGELFF. The CDR3 nucleotides read TGTGCCAGCAGTGGGGCAACAGGAAGTGGCGGGGAGCTGTTTTTT.

J is TRBJ1-6 and V is TRBV18; D gene unclear. Germline lookup yields CDR1 KGHSH and CDR2 LQKENI. V was clipped by 2 bases and J by 4 bases, with 12 bases between them. The CDR3 covers 16 residues. In nucleotides, the CDR3 is TGTGCCAGCTCACCAACGGGGTGGAGATATAATTCACCCCTCCACTTT. It specifies CASSPTGWRYNSPLHF.

As concerns this clone: The germline gene is not matched at one end of the junction; a read error may be the cause. The chain is built from TRBV30 and TRBJ2-3, with 7 bases aligning to TRBD2. The germline V gene has CDR1 GTSNPN and CDR2 SVGIG (reference sequence). The CDR3 contains 14 residues. CDR3 amino acids: CAWGVGAGADTQYF. DNA of the CDR3: TGTGCCTGGGGTGTAGGGGCGGGAGCAGATACGCAGTATTTT.

The chain employs TRBV10-3 and TRBJ1-2, with TRBD1 matching 8 bases. The V and J ends lost 3 bases and 3 bases, in that order; junction bases with no gene match: 3. The CDR3 contains 14 residues. Germline V gives CDR1 ENHRY, CDR2 SYGVKD. CDR3 amino acids: CAISEPGQDYGYTF. Written as DNA, the CDR3 is TGTGCCATCAGTGAACCGGGACAGGACTATGGCTACACCTTC.

The rearrangement joins TRBV19 to TRBJ1-1; 7 bases align to TRBD1. Germline-derived CDR1 and CDR2 are LNHDA and SQIVND (reference sequence). This CDR3 is 15 amino acids long. Germline trimming cut 4 bases from V and 0 bases from J; bases unmatched to any gene: 5. This CDR3 reads CASSNAGGMNTEAFF. Written as DNA, the CDR3 is TGTGCCAGTAGTAACGCAGGGGGAATGAACACTGAAGCTTTCTTT.

This chain joins TRBV6-1 and TRBJ2-3; 8 nucleotides align to TRBD2. The V gene end was trimmed by 4 bases and the J gene end by 3 bases; junction bases not matched to a gene: 3. This CDR3 has 14 amino acids. Germline lookup yields CDR1 MNHNS and CDR2 SASEGT. The CDR3 nucleotides are TGTGCCAGCAGTGTGCGCGGGGGGACAGATACGCAGTATTTT. Amino acids: CASSVRGGTDTQYF.

The chain combines TRBV5-1 with TRBJ2-7; 7 bases match TRBD1. Per germline, CDR1 SGHRS and CDR2 YFSETQ. The CDR3 length is 14 residues. Trimming at V came to 2 bases and at J to 5 bases, leaving 7 bases not matched to a gene. The CDR3, as DNA: TGCGCCAGCAGCTTCAGATTGACAGGGAACGAGCAGTACTTC. Amino acids: CASSFRLTGNEQYF.

The chain uses TRBV13 and TRBJ1-5, with TRBD1 matching 11 bases. The CDR3 consists of 15 residues. CDR1 is PRHDT, CDR2 FYEKMQ, per germline (reference sequence). V dropped 5 bases and J dropped 6; count of bases not matched to a gene: 6. In nucleotides, the CDR3 is TGTGCCAGCAGCCATGGACAGGGGGCTGCTCAGCCCCAGCATTTT. As protein: CASSHGQGAAQPQHF.

This clone was counted a few times. The chain carries TRBV9 and TRBJ2-3, with D maybe TRBD2 (6 bases). Germline assignment: CDR1 SGDLS and CDR2 YYNGEE. V lost 0 bases and J lost 2, with 10 bases in between. This CDR3 is built from 15 residues. CDR3 sequence reads: CASSVGAGNTDTQYF. CDR3 coding DNA: TGTGCCAGCAGCGTAGGGGCGGGGAACACAGATACGCAGTATTTT.

The rearrangement links TRBV19 to TRBJ2-7, with D perhaps matching TRBD2 (6 bases). V shed 6 bases and J shed 0 bases, with 12 bases lying between them. Germline values: CDR1 LNHDA, CDR2 SQIVND (reference sequence). This CDR3 is built from 14 residues. This CDR3 is CASSFAEGSYEQYF. CDR3 nucleotide sequence: TGTGCCAGTAGCTTTGCGGAGGGCTCCTACGAGCAGTACTTC. The whole variable domain, remainder taken from reference TRBV19 and TRBJ2-7, is DGGITQSPKYLFRKEGQNVTLSCEQNLNHDAMYWYRQDPGQGLRLIYYSQIVNDFQKGDIAEGYSVSREKKESFPLTVTSAQKNPTAFYLCASSFAEGSYEQYFGPGTRLTVT.

This chain links TRBV19 with TRBJ2-7; D is unresolved. The V end lost 5 bases, the J end lost 3 bases, and 17 bases lay between the germline ends. This CDR3 has 15 residues. Germline CDR1 LNHDA, CDR2 SQIVND (reference sequence). The CDR3 region has the DNA TGTGCCAGTAGTGGGCACAGTGCCCTGTTCTACGAGCAGTACTTC. It yields the protein CASSGHSALFYEQYF.

The V and J genes are TRBV6-6 and TRBJ1-6; D perhaps matches TRBD1 (6 bases). CDR1 MNHNY and CDR2 SVGAGI come from the germline V gene (reference sequence). The CDR3 is 15 residues long. V was clipped by 2 bases and J by 5 bases, with 10 bases between them. The DNA for the CDR3 is TGTGCCAGCAGTTACACGGACAGCCATAATTCACCCCTCCACTTT. It codes for CASSYTDSHNSPLHF.

The chain joins TRBV4-3 to TRBJ2-2; no reliable D call. V was clipped by 1 base and J by 8 bases, with 14 bases between them. Per germline, CDR1 LGHNA and CDR2 YSLEER. CDR3 size: 15 residues. The CDR3: CASSQAQYEVGELFF. DNA for the CDR3: TGCGCCAGCAGCCAAGCACAATACGAGGTTGGGGAGCTGTTTTTT.

This clone has just one count. V and J are TRBV6-5 and TRBJ1-5; D remains unclear. The V end lost 11 bases, the J end lost 3 bases, and 11 bases lay between the germline ends. The germline V gene encodes CDR1 MNHEY and CDR2 SVGAGI. This CDR3 comprises 12 residues. Here the CDR3 reads CAVGPDNQPQHF. The DNA for the CDR3 is TGTGCCGTTGGGCCCGACAATCAGCCCCAGCATTTT.

This sequence joins TRBV29-1 and TRBJ2-7; D gene unclear. Germline CDR1 SQVTM, CDR2 ANQGSEA. Trimming removed 3 bases at V and 2 bases at J, with 5 bases between. This CDR3 contains 11 residues. Here the CDR3 DNA reads TGCAGCGTTGAGGCAGCCTACGAGCAGTACTTC. The encoded protein is CSVEAAYEQYF.

CDR3 bases: TGTGCCACGAAAGGGGGCCGTGAGCAGTTCTTC. Encoded protein: CATKGGREQFF. The chain employs TRBV19 and TRBJ2-1, with TRBD1 matching over 7 bases. Losses at the gene ends were 10 bases for V and 9 bases for J; bases not matched to a gene: 6. The germline gives CDR1 LNHDA, CDR2 SQIVND (reference sequence). The CDR3 has 11 amino acids.